This TCR beta chain appears in the sequencing data of a study of blood T cell repertoires in COVID-19. Study-level background: Samples taken during acute and convalescent COVID-19 were collected in the United States, Italy and Spain. In each case, the material was cDNA or gDNA derived from T cells, B-cell-depleted T cells, or PBMCs.

The authors' processing: Researchers report that nucleated cell counts were estimated from reference gene primer amplification. Libraries were prepared by immunoSEQ multiplex PCR; TCRdb keeps only in-frame clonotypes and omits some of them. V and J calls and clone size follow that table, whereas D and trimming were derived from the DNA. The sample yields over 65,000 clones, roughly three quarters seen once. Sequencing input: peripheral blood. The TCR was taken from a human donor in a cohort sampled during active COVID-19.

The CDR3 loop is CASSQAPLAGGSNTQYF. The CDR3 nucleotides are TGCGCCAGCAGCCAGGCCCCACTAGCGGGAGGGTCAAATACGCAGTATTTT. The V call is TRBV4-1, the J call TRBJ2-3; the match to TRBD2 covers 13 bases. This CDR3 spans 17 amino acids. Germline CDR1 reads MGHRA; CDR2 reads YSYEKL. Losses at the gene ends were 3 bases for V and 7 bases for J; bases not matched to a gene: 10.